The 18 T cell receptor beta chains presented below share a single source sample, sequenced in a study of cytomegalovirus exposure and HLA in healthy donors. The PCR contained 60 Vbeta and 13 Jbeta primers. Using immunoSEQ multiplex PCR, the repertoire was profiled, and TCRdb retains in-frame clones only, with some absent. The sample shows about 200,000 clones, approximately 86% of them seen only once. The sequenced sample consisted of PBMCs. These TCRs come from a woman aged 25 to 39 in good health and CMV-seronegative.

This sequence joins TRBV19 and TRBJ2-1, with D possibly being TRBD1 (5 bases). Between the trimmed V and J ends, which lost 4 bases and 4 bases, there was a span of 8 bases. CDR3 length: 13 amino acids. CDR1 and CDR2 (germline): LNHDA, SQIVND (reference sequence). The CDR3 here is CASSKTVYNEQFF. The CDR3 nucleotides are TGTGCCAGTAGTAAGACAGTTTACAATGAGCAGTTCTTC.

V usage is TRBV7-3 and J usage is TRBJ2-2; 10 bases align to TRBD2. The trim removed 5 bases at V and 5 bases at J, leaving 8 bases unmatched. The CDR3 runs 16 residues. The germline V gene has CDR1 SGHTA and CDR2 FQGTGA. The DNA of the CDR3 is TGTGCCAGCAGCACAGCTAGCGGGAGTCATACCGGGGAGCTGTTTTTT. Translation: CASSTASGSHTGELFF.

This chain uses TRBV5-1 with TRBJ2-1; 10 bases match TRBD1. V was pared by 3 bases and J by 1 base, with 1 base of the junction left unmatched. The CDR3 loop spans 15 amino acids. CDR1 SGHRS and CDR2 YFSETQ come from the germline V gene. This CDR3 is CASSWGQGSYNEQFF. CDR3 nucleotides: TGCGCCAGCAGCTGGGGACAGGGGTCCTACAATGAGCAGTTCTTC.

There are a few counts of this clone. The rearrangement links TRBV7-2 to TRBJ2-3, with 7 bases aligning to TRBD2. This CDR3 comprises 17 residues. CDR1 and CDR2 from the germline V gene are SGHTA and FQGNSA. V gave up 2 bases and J gave up 1 base; unmatched junction bases: 9. CDR3 sequence (DNA): TGTGCCAGCAGCTTAACCCCCTCAGCGGGGCGCACAGATACGCAGTATTTT. This sequence encodes CASSLTPSAGRTDTQYF. Supplemented by reference TRBV7-2 and TRBJ2-3, the full variable domain reads GAGVSQSPSNKVTEKGKDVELRCDPISGHTALYWYRQSLGQGLEFLIYFQGNSAPDKSGLPSDRFSAERTGGSVSTLTIQRTQQEDSAVYLCASSLTPSAGRTDTQYFGPGTRLTVL.

This clone was counted once. The rearrangement uses TRBV10-1 and TRBJ2-7; a possible D gene is TRBD1 (6 bases). Per germline, CDR1 WNHNN and CDR2 SYGVQD (reference sequence). This CDR3 has 15 amino acids. Between the trimmed V and J ends, which lost 0 bases and 1 base, there was a span of 10 bases. CDR3 nucleotides: TGCGCCAGCAGTGAGTCCAGGGGCATATCCTACGAGCAGTACTTC. This encodes CASSESRGISYEQYF.

The chain is built from TRBV28 and TRBJ2-7; D is unresolved. There are 13 residues in the CDR3. V lost 6 bases to trimming and J lost 5 bases, with 14 bases between them. Per germline, CDR1 MDHEN and CDR2 SYDVKM. The CDR3 nucleotides read TGTGCCAGCAGCCCCCCATTTGGAGACGAGCAGTACTTC. Translation: CASSPPFGDEQYF.

The CDR3 protein is CASSIAGTSGNNNEQFF. The CDR3 coding sequence is TGTGCCAGTAGTATAGCTGGGACTAGCGGGAACAACAATGAGCAGTTCTTC. The rearrangement joins TRBV19 to TRBJ2-1; TRBD2 aligns across 13 bases. The CDR3 length is 17 residues. V gave up 1 base and J gave up 5 bases; unmatched junction bases: 5. Germline CDR1 LNHDA, CDR2 SQIVND (reference sequence). Full variable domain (outside the CDR3, taken from reference TRBV19 and TRBJ2-1): DGGITQSPKYLFRKEGQNVTLSCEQNLNHDAMYWYRQDPGQGLRLIYYSQIVNDFQKGDIAEGYSVSREKKESFPLTVTSAQKNPTAFYLCASSIAGTSGNNNEQFFGPGTRLTVL.

The V call is TRBV7-9, the J call TRBJ2-7; TRBD2 might be the D (5 bases). The length of the CDR3 is 12 residues. Germline CDR1 and CDR2: SEHNR and FQNEAQ (reference sequence). V gave up 5 bases and J gave up 6 bases, with 11 bases separating them. CDR3 DNA sequence: TGTGCCAGCAGCGTCGGGGAAGTCGAGCAGTACTTC. It encodes CASSVGEVEQYF. Looking up the rest from reference TRBV7-9 and TRBJ2-7 gives the full variable domain: DTGVSQNPRHKITKRGQNVTFRCDPISEHNRLYWYRQTLGQGPEFLTYFQNEAQLEKSRLLSDRFSAERPKGSFSTLEIQRTEQGDSAMYLCASSVGEVEQYFGPGTRLTVT.

The gene calls are TRBV29-1 and TRBJ2-3, with TRBD1 matching over 8 bases. Germline V gene sequence: CDR1 SQVTM, CDR2 ANQGSEA. With 6 bases clipped from V and 7 bases from J, the junction kept 3 bases outside the gene matches. The CDR3 has 11 residues. As DNA, the CDR3 is TGCAGCGTAGGACAGGGAAATACGCAGTATTTT. Translating it yields CSVGQGNTQYF.

The sample holds a few counts of this clone. The chain links TRBV4-1 to TRBJ2-7, with TRBD2 matching over 7 bases. The CDR3 spans 15 residues. Germline assignment: CDR1 MGHRA and CDR2 YSYEKL. J gave up 3 bases and V 3 bases, and 8 bases lay outside the gene matches. The CDR3 nucleotides are TGCGCCAGCAGCCAGGACCACGGGGGGATCTACGAGCAGTACTTC. It codes for CASSQDHGGIYEQYF.

CDR3 bases: TGTGCCAGCAGTGACCGGGACAGATCTAGCAATCAGCCCCAGCATTTT. It encodes CASSDRDRSSNQPQHF. V is TRBV28 and J is TRBJ1-5; TRBD1 matches at 7 bases. The V gene end was trimmed by 5 bases and the J gene end by 0 bases; junction bases not matched to a gene: 7. Germline V gene data show CDR1 as MDHEN and CDR2 as SYDVKM. The CDR3 loop spans 16 amino acids. Complete variable domain (other parts from reference TRBV28 and TRBJ1-5): DVKVTQSSRYLVKRTGEKVFLECVQDMDHENMFWYRQDPGLGLRLIYFSYDVKMKEKGDIPEGYSVSREKKERFSLILESASTNQTSMYLCASSDRDRSSNQPQHFGDGTRLSIL.

The chain combines TRBV5-1 with TRBJ2-7; D gene ambiguous. The germline gives CDR1 SGHRS, CDR2 YFSETQ. V shed 1 base and J shed 0 bases, with 14 bases lying between them. CDR3 length: 16 residues. The CDR3 bases are TGCGCCAGCAGCTTGCACCCACTTTATAGCTCCTACGAGCAGTACTTC. Protein sequence: CASSLHPLYSSYEQYF.

The V and J genes are TRBV5-1 and TRBJ2-7, with D possibly being TRBD1 (6 bases). V was cut by 1 base and J by 4 bases, with 6 bases left in between. CDR1 is SGHRS, CDR2 YFSETQ, per germline. This CDR3 comprises 12 residues. The DNA of the CDR3 is TGCGCCAGCAGCTTGACAGGGTACGAGCAGTACTTC. As protein: CASSLTGYEQYF.

This chain joins TRBV6-4 and TRBJ2-7, with D perhaps matching TRBD1 (5 bases). The CDR3 spans 15 residues. CDR1 and CDR2 (germline): MRHNA, SNTAGT. The V and J ends lost 2 bases and 2 bases respectively, with 13 bases between them. CDR3 coding DNA: TGTGCCAGCAGTGACGGAAACTCAGGGACCTACGAGCAGTACTTC. Its protein is CASSDGNSGTYEQYF.

The V and J genes are TRBV6-4 and TRBJ2-5; 9 positions match TRBD1. This CDR3 spans 14 amino acids. V was pared by 6 bases and J by 2 bases, with 4 bases of the junction left unmatched. CDR1 is MRHNA, CDR2 SNTAGT, per germline. CDR3 residues: CASRDRGSQETQYF. The CDR3 DNA follows: TGTGCCAGCAGGGACAGGGGATCACAAGAGACCCAGTACTTC.

This clone was seen a handful of times. V usage is TRBV28 and J usage is TRBJ2-7; possible D gene TRBD1, 5 bases. Germline CDR1 is MDHEN and CDR2 is SYDVKM. The CDR3 is 22 amino acids. V was pared by 1 base and J by 0 bases, with 31 bases between. In DNA form, the CDR3 reads TGTGCCAGCAGTTTATTCGGCCGGTGGGTGGTAGAGCCCGACAGATACTCCTACGAGCAGTACTTC. It codes for CASSLFGRWVVEPDRYSYEQYF.

A note on this clone: At one end, the junction sequence differs from germline, possibly due to a read error. The chain combines TRBV2 with TRBJ2-5; TRBD1 matches at 8 bases. The CDR3 has 13 amino acids. Germline V gene sequence: CDR1 SNHLY, CDR2 FYNNEI. CDR3 sequence reads: CARSDRGGETQYF. CDR3 coding DNA: TGTGCCAGAAGTGACAGGGGCGGAGAGACCCAGTACTTC.

V gene TRBV5-4 combines with J gene TRBJ1-2; 7 bases align to TRBD1. Germline trimming cut 0 bases from V and 8 bases from J; bases unmatched to any gene: 4. Germline values: CDR1 SGHNT, CDR2 YYREEE (reference sequence). The CDR3 is 13 residues long. This CDR3 is CASSLVRQGGYTF. CDR3 sequence (DNA): TGTGCCAGCAGCTTGGTAAGACAGGGCGGCTACACCTTC. The full variable domain, in which reference TRBV5-4 and TRBJ1-2 provide the parts outside the CDR3, is ETGVTQSPTHLIKTRGQQVTLRCSSQSGHNTVSWYQQALGQGPQFIFQYYREEENGRGNFPPRFSGLQFPNYSSELNVNALELDDSALYLCASSLVRQGGYTFGSGTRLTVV.